This TCR beta chain was recorded in a study of blood T cell repertoires in COVID-19 (dated by TCRdb to about 2020). The study in broad terms: Collaborator samples came from the United States, Italy and Spain and covered acute and convalescent phases of COVID-19. The prospective study material was composed of cDNA or gDNA derived from T cells, B-cell-depleted T cells, or PBMCs. Subjects who had been exposed to COVID-19, were actively infected with it, or had recovered from it provided the deeply sampled blood TCRbeta repertoires that made up the dataset. A freely available public database, intended as a resource for researchers studying the immune response to SARS-CoV-2, is where the repertoires were released. Samples came from the ongoing ImmuneRACE study (first 160 participants) plus 1,254 subjects from 6 global collaborators. A de-identified subject ID, COVID-19 status, age in years and sex were almost always included in the sample metadata. Where available, HLA class I and class II types were obtained from metadata supplied by the sample provider rather than from assay-based typing.

A second Seattle source provided samples from volunteer blood donors who had recovered from COVID-19. Each collaborating institution followed its own protocols to collect whole blood in K2EDTA tubes. For TCRbeta analysis, collaborator samples were shipped as frozen whole blood, as isolated PBMCs, or as DNA extracted from either sample type. The full study reports these points: How much clinical and demographic metadata was included differed by source and by participant, and the metadata was provided uncurated.

This clone was observed a handful of times. It has no known antigen specificity. It has no much larger one-base neighbor in the sample; base qualities were not kept. TCRbeta CDR3 regions were amplified from genomic DNA by means of the immunoSEQ Assay, a bias-controlled multiplex PCR. Concerning the study's data processing: The number of nucleated cells in each sample was estimated by amplification of reference gene primers within the assay. Sequence reads were collapsed and filtered to measure the absolute abundance of every unique TCRbeta CDR3 rearrangement. For each sample, productive Simpson clonality was calculated by taking the square root of Simpson's diversity index across productive rearrangements. Drawn from immuneACCESS, this table holds only the in-frame rearrangements with V and J called that TCRdb kept. Clones are partly lost; checked studies trace under half to an unresolved V gene and leave the rest unexplained. V, J and clone size are those of that table, while D and trimming were read from the DNA. The sample table records 150,000 to 200,000 clones; around four fifths of these occur just once. Roughly 19% of the sample goes to the ten largest clones.

After removal of 4 bases from V and 6 bases from J, the junction retains 3 bases not matched to a gene. There are 14 amino acids in the CDR3, from cysteine to phenylalanine inclusive. Just the 42-base CDR3 DNA is kept, in frame starting at base 1. Reading the germline V gene (reference sequence) gives CDR1 LGHDT and CDR2 YNNKEL. In this chain, TRBV3-1 (or the pseudogene TRBV3-2) is recombined with TRBJ2-3; TRBD2 lines up with 11 middle nucleotides. This TCR derives from a woman in her 70s who had recovered from COVID-19. The material sequenced was peripheral blood. The DNA sequence reads TGTGCCAGCAGCCTAGCGGGGGGGCTGGATACGCAGTATTTT. This gives the protein CASSLAGGLDTQYF.